The subject of this entry is one T cell receptor (beta chain). The antigen remains unidentified. These data come from a study of regulatory T cells in long-lasting Graves disease. Germline trimming cut 7 bases from V and 5 bases from J; bases unmatched to any gene: 9. The CDR3 has 15 amino acids. CDR1 SGHDN and CDR2 FVKESK come from the germline V gene. Library construction for TCR beta used iRepertoire HTBI primers and Arm-PCR of CDR3 regions. Using its own MiXCR run on the multiplex PCR reads, TCRdb lists one record per CDR3 protein. Of 600,000 to 650,000 distinct CDR3 sequences listed, roughly 16% are singletons. This sample's time point: newly diagnosed GD, antithyroid drugs for less than 3 months. After RNA was extracted from PBMCs, the TCR library was made from it. Study conclusions and caveats: Fewer public clonotypes were shared by new patients (966) than by persistent patients (approximately 2,700).

These same data were also listed under a study on T cells in Graves' hyperthyroidism and ophthalmopathy. This second study notes: Uncontrolled infection, other autoimmune disease, pregnancy or lactation led to exclusion. TCR CDR3 regions were first amplified by RT-PCR with HTBI primers. Ophthalmopathy got predicted by the model a median around 6.6 months before its onset.

Sequencing was performed on peripheral blood mononuclear cells (PBMCs), taken at new diagnosis, from a patient treated with antithyroid drugs. The chain employs TRBV14 and TRBJ2-7, with 12 bases lining up with TRBD2. The source of this sequence is a woman in her 30s with Graves disease. Here the CDR3 DNA reads TGTGCCAGCAACCTTCGACTAGCGGGAGCCCACGAGCAGTACTTC. Amino acid sequence: CASNLRLAGAHEQYF.